The clone carrying this T cell receptor beta chain was detected ten times or more. TCR beta CDR3 regions were amplified from RNA. With the HTBI primer set, the TCR CDR3 went through a first round of RT-PCR. MiXCR, applied by TCRdb to the multiplex PCR reads, yields one record per CDR3 protein. This table has approximately 330,000 distinct CDR3 sequences, about 21% appearing once. The sample belongs to a study of T cells in Graves' hyperthyroidism and ophthalmopathy. Researchers barred patients who had uncontrolled infection, other autoimmune disease, pregnancy or lactation. Germline V gives CDR1 SGHVS, CDR2 FNYEAQ. This CDR3 has 15 residues. The V segment lost 11 bases and the J segment 6 bases; nucleotides outside the gene matches: 15.

Sequencing used blood. This TCR came from a woman aged 45-65 years with Graves' hyperthyroidism. The genes are TRBV7-6 and TRBJ2-3, with TRBD2 matching 9 bases. The CDR3 loop is CAAANYAGGPDTQYF. CDR3 bases: TGTGCCGCCGCCAACTATGCGGGGGGGCCGGATACGCAGTATTTT.